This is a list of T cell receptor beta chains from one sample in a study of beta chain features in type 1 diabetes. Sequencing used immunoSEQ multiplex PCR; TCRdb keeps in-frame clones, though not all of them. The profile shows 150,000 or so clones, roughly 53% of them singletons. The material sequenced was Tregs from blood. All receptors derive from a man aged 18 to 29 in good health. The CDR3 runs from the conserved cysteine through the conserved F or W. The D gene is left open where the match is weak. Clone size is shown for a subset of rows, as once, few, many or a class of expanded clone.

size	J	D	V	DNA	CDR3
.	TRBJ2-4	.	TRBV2	TGTGCCAGCAGTCCTGAAACTGCCAAAAACATTCAGTACTTC	CASSPETAKNIQYF
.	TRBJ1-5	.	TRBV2	TGTGCCAGCAGCGGTACCCCCCGGTCGGGGGGACAGCCCCAGCATTTT	CASSGTPRSGGQPQHF
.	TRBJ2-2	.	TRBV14	TGTGCCAGCAGCCACTTTAGCAAGAACACCGGGGAGCTGTTTTTT	CASSHFSKNTGELFF
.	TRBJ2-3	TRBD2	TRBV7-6	TGTGCCAGCAGCGTCATTAGCGGGGGCACAGATACGCAGTATTTT	CASSVISGGTDTQYF
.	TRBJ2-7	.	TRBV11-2	TGTGCCAGCAGCTCATCGACACAGGGCTACGAGCAGTACTTC	CASSSSTQGYEQYF
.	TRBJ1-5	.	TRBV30	TGTGCCTGGAGTGTACTTGGGCAGGGTGTTAGGATGGGCAATCAGCCCCAGCATTTT	CAWSVLGQGVRMGNQPQHF
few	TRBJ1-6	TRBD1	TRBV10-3	TGTGCCATCAGTGCCCAGACAGGGGTTAATTCACCCCTCCACTTT	CAISAQTGVNSPLHF
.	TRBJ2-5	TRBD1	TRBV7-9	TGTGCCAGCAGCCTCCTTGGACAGGGAAGAGAGACCCAGTACTTC	CASSLLGQGRETQYF
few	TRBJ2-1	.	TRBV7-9	TGTGCCAGCAGCCCCCGCTCGGGCTACAATGAGCAGTTCTTC	CASSPRSGYNEQFF
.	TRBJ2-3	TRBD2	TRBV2	TGTGCCAGCAGTGTTGGTCTCCAAGCGGGGGGGTATACAGATACGCAGTATTTT	CASSVGLQAGGYTDTQYF
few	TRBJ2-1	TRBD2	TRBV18	TGTGCCAGCTCACCACAAGCGGGGGGGCCGAATGAGCAGTTCTTC	CASSPQAGGPNEQFF
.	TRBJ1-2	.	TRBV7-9	TGTGCCAGCAGCCTAGGACAGTCTGGCTACACCTTC	CASSLGQSGYTF
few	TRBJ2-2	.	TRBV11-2	TGTGCCAGCAGCTTAGGCGGGGGCTGGGACACCGGGGAGCTGTTTTTT	CASSLGGGWDTGELFF
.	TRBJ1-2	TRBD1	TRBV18	TGTGCCAGCTCACCCGGGACAGGGGGTGGCTACACCTTC	CASSPGTGGGYTF
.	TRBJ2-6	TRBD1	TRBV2	TGTGCCAGCAGCAAACAGGGGCCTGGGGCCAACGTCCTGACTTTC	CASSKQGPGANVLTF
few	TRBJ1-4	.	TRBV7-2	TGTGCCAGCAGCTTACGGGGGGCGATTAATGAAAAACTGTTTTTT	CASSLRGAINEKLFF
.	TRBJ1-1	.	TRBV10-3	TGTGCCATCAGGGACAGCTCAACTGAAGCTTTCTTT	CAIRDSSTEAFF